A selection of T cell receptor beta chains follows, all from one sample in a study of T cells in tuberculosis. The table came from immunoSEQ multiplex PCR; TCRdb's copy has only in-frame clones and leaves some out. The sample has approximately 59,000 clones, roughly 86% seen once; the top ten hold 21%. Sequences were obtained from CD1b-GMM tetramer-negative cells sorted from PBMCs. Every receptor here comes from an adult woman with latent tuberculosis. Both conserved end residues are part of each CDR3. The D gene is left open where the match is weak. Size is stated for part of the rows, as once, few or many counts, or as a class when the clone is expanded.

cdr3_aa cdr3_nt d_call v_call clone_size j_call
CASSRYTGGPTTEAFF TGTGCCAGCAGCCGCTATACAGGGGGCCCAACCACTGAAGCTTTCTTT TRBD1 TRBV4-2 few TRBJ1-1
CASSQDPPSKMSPNTIYF TGCGCCAGCAGCCAAGATCCCCCAAGTAAAATGAGCCCAAACACCATATATTTT . TRBV4-3 . TRBJ1-3
CASSLELASTDTQYF TGTGCCAGCAGTTTAGAATTAGCTAGCACAGATACGCAGTATTTT . TRBV27 . TRBJ2-3
CASSLKPGQGPYSNQPQHF TGTGCCAGCAGCTTGAAACCGGGACAGGGACCTTATAGCAATCAGCCCCAGCATTTT TRBD1 TRBV5-6 . TRBJ1-5
CAISEDRDYGYTF TGTGCCATCAGTGAGGACAGGGATTATGGCTACACCTTC TRBD1 TRBV10-3 . TRBJ1-2
CASARRGFNTDTQYF TGCGCCAGCGCTAGACGGGGGTTTAACACAGATACGCAGTATTTT . TRBV5-1 . TRBJ2-3
CASSQEAGTGDRSNQPQHF TGCGCCAGCAGCCAAGAGGCCGGGACAGGGGACCGGAGCAATCAGCCCCAGCATTTT TRBD1 TRBV4-1 . TRBJ1-5
CASSSDRAPYEQYF TGTGCCAGCAGCTCCGACAGGGCGCCCTACGAGCAGTACTTC TRBD1 TRBV11-2 . TRBJ2-7
CSALGQSPYNEQFF TGCAGCGCTTTGGGACAGTCCCCCTACAATGAGCAGTTCTTC TRBD1 TRBV29-1 . TRBJ2-1
CASSSEPDSFYEQYF TGTGCCAGCAGCAGTGAACCGGACAGCTTTTACGAGCAGTACTTC . TRBV5-6 . TRBJ2-7
CASSSTGEGDNSPLHF TGTGCCAGCAGTTCGACAGGGGAGGGAGACAATTCACCCCTCCACTTT TRBD1 TRBV28 . TRBJ1-6
CASSIRDRAYEQYF TGTGCCAGCAGCATCCGGGACAGGGCCTACGAGCAGTACTTC TRBD1 TRBV7-9 . TRBJ2-7
CASSALGRGQGVLYNEQFF TGTGCCAGCTCAGCCTTAGGCCGGGGACAGGGTGTCCTATACAATGAGCAGTTCTTC TRBD1 TRBV18 . TRBJ2-1
CASSPGMGTEAFF TGTGCCAGTAGCCCAGGGATGGGGACTGAAGCTTTCTTT . TRBV19 . TRBJ1-1
CASSFDSNTEAFF TGTGCCAGCAGCTTTGACAGTAACACTGAAGCTTTCTTT . TRBV7-8 few TRBJ1-1
CASSQGPGIDYGYTF TGCGCCAGCAGCCAAGGGCCAGGGATAGATTATGGCTACACCTTC . TRBV4-3 . TRBJ1-2
CATSRQGLDGTEAFF TGTGCCACCAGCAGACAGGGGTTAGATGGCACTGAAGCTTTCTTT . TRBV15 . TRBJ1-1
CASSGTGSSEAFF TGTGCCAGCAGCGGGACAGGGTCGAGTGAAGCTTTCTTT TRBD1 TRBV6-6 . TRBJ1-1
CASSTISRGQGRNEQYF TGTGCCAGCAGCACAATATCTAGGGGACAGGGTCGCAACGAGCAGTACTTC TRBD1 TRBV11-2 . TRBJ2-7
CASRETSGSGEQYF TGCGCCAGCCGGGAAACTAGCGGGAGTGGCGAGCAGTACTTC TRBD2 TRBV4-1 . TRBJ2-7
CASSPSSDRGLDEQYF TGTGCCAGCAGTCCGAGCAGCGACAGGGGGCTCGACGAGCAGTACTTC TRBD1 TRBV27 . TRBJ2-7
CAWSGDRSSYNEQFF TGTGCCTGGAGCGGAGACAGAAGCTCCTACAATGAGCAGTTCTTC . TRBV30 . TRBJ2-1
CASSAQVINYEQYF TGTGCCAGCAGTGCCCAGGTCATCAACTACGAGCAGTACTTC . TRBV6-1 . TRBJ2-7
CASSQDSDLGHWELYGYTF TGCGCCAGCAGCCAAGATAGTGATTTAGGACACTGGGAACTCTATGGCTACACCTTC . TRBV4-1 . TRBJ1-2
CASSFLAGVGRNEQFF TGTGCCAGCAGTTTTCTAGCGGGAGTTGGTCGCAATGAGCAGTTCTTC TRBD2 TRBV27 . TRBJ2-1
CASSLRWGKFTGELFF TGCGCCAGCAGCTTGCGCTGGGGCAAGTTCACCGGGGAGCTGTTTTTT . TRBV5-1 . TRBJ2-2
CASSFPSGSMGTGELFF TGTGCCAGCAGCTTCCCTAGCGGGAGCATGGGGACCGGGGAGCTGTTTTTT TRBD2 TRBV7-3 . TRBJ2-2
CASSQGRAGLEEKLVF TGTGCCAGCAGCCAGGGAAGGGCAGGGTTGGAAGAAAAACTGGTTTTT . TRBV14 . TRBJ1-4
CASSLRSGYHGYTF TGTGCCAGCAGCTTACGATCGGGGTACCATGGCTACACCTTC . TRBV13 . TRBJ1-2
CASSVAGGPKETQYF TGTGCCAGCAGCGTAGCGGGAGGGCCGAAAGAGACCCAGTACTTC TRBD2 TRBV9 . TRBJ2-5
CASSVTGGQETQYF TGTGCCAGCAGCGTAACAGGGGGCCAAGAGACCCAGTACTTC TRBD1 TRBV11-2 . TRBJ2-5
CASSQGGYGEGDTQYF TGCGCCAGCAGCCAAGGGGGATACGGGGAGGGAGATACGCAGTATTTT TRBD2 TRBV4-3 . TRBJ2-3
CASSEFVTGGVTGELFF TGTGCCAGCAGTGAATTTGTGACAGGGGGAGTCACCGGGGAGCTGTTTTTT TRBD1 TRBV25-1 . TRBJ2-2
CSIRTGPTETQYF TGCAGCATCCGGACAGGCCCGACAGAGACCCAGTACTTC TRBD1 TRBV29-1 . TRBJ2-5
CASSYSRRGELFF TGTGCCAGCAGTTACTCCCGCAGGGGGGAGCTGTTTTTT . TRBV6-5 . TRBJ2-2
CASARTETGELFF TGTGCCAGTGCAAGGACAGAGACCGGGGAGCTGTTTTTT . TRBV19 few TRBJ2-2
CATREGAPTNEKLFF TGTGCCACCCGGGAGGGGGCACCAACTAATGAAAAACTGTTTTTT TRBD1 TRBV6-5 . TRBJ1-4
CASSYGTGPSYEQYF TGTGCCAGCTCTTATGGGACAGGTCCCTCCTACGAGCAGTACTTC TRBD1 TRBV18 few TRBJ2-7
CASSYLGDQPQHF TGTGCCAGCAGTTACCTAGGGGATCAGCCCCAGCATTTT . TRBV6-5 . TRBJ1-5
CASSPRREGYNEQFF TGTGCCAGCAGCCCCCGGCGGGAGGGGTACAATGAGCAGTTCTTC TRBD2 TRBV11-3 . TRBJ2-1
CASSAPQGALGNTIYF TGTGCCAGCAGCGCACCTCAGGGGGCGCTTGGAAACACCATATATTTT TRBD1 TRBV5-4 . TRBJ1-3
CASSLQGREQFF TGTGCCAGTAGTTTACAGGGAAGAGAGCAGTTCTTC . TRBV19 few TRBJ2-1
CASSIQGASYEQYF TGTGCCAGTAGTATCCAGGGGGCCTCCTACGAGCAGTACTTC TRBD1 TRBV19 . TRBJ2-7
CASSLAAGGPNTGELFF TGCGCCAGCAGCTTGGCAGCGGGAGGGCCTAACACCGGGGAGCTGTTTTTT TRBD2 TRBV5-1 . TRBJ2-2
CASSQVAGGSYEQYF TGCGCCAGCAGCCAAGTAGCGGGAGGGTCCTACGAGCAGTACTTC TRBD2 TRBV4-3 . TRBJ2-7
CATLREEGTNTEAFF TGTGCCACCCTAAGGGAGGAGGGGACTAACACTGAAGCTTTCTTT . TRBV2 . TRBJ1-1
CASTGLRDNEKLFF TGTGCCAGCACGGGGTTGAGAGATAATGAAAAACTGTTTTTT . TRBV6-5 . TRBJ1-4
CASSFYITGTSYGETQYF TGTGCCAGCAGCTTTTACATCACCGGGACTAGTTATGGCGAGACCCAGTACTTC TRBD2 TRBV5-4 . TRBJ2-5
CASSWSGQNTEAFF TGTGCCAGCAGTTGGTCCGGACAGAACACTGAAGCTTTCTTT . TRBV27 . TRBJ1-1
CASSLGTGRQTQYF TGCGCCAGCAGCCTAGGGACAGGGAGGCAGACCCAGTACTTC TRBD1 TRBV5-1 once TRBJ2-5